These T cell receptor beta chains were read from a single sample in a study of blood T cell repertoires in COVID-19. Method: immunoSEQ multiplex PCR; TCRdb's copy keeps in-frame clones and lacks some. The sample lists roughly 300,000 clones, more than 85% seen once, with around 2.2% in the top ten. Material: peripheral blood. Receptors originate from a woman in her 30s with COVID-19, enrolled during active disease. The conserved cysteine and the conserved F or W are not part of the CDR3 here.

V gene,CDR3 protein
TRBV10-3,AIRDRDEQPQH
TRBV27,ASSPRGQNTEAF
TRBV19,ASSQPGIEAF
TRBV3-1/TRBV3-2,ASSRDREGAYEQY
TRBV5-4,ASSLGLAGGQYTQY
TRBV4-2,ASSQNRGQPQH
TRBV5-4,ASSDSGAGKLF
TRBV9,ASSVGAAAGNTIY
TRBV30,AWDYRVKNTEAF
TRBV7-2,ASSLPGQGVSNGYT